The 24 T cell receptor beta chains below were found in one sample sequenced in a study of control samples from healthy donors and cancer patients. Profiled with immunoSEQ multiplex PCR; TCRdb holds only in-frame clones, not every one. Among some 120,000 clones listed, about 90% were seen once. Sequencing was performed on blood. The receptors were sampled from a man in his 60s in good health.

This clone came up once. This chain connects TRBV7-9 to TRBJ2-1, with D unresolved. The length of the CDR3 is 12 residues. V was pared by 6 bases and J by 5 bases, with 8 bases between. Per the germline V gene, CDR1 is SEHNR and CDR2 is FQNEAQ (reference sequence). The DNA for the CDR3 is TGTGCCAGCAGTTTAACGGACAATGAGCAGTTCTTC. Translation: CASSLTDNEQFF.

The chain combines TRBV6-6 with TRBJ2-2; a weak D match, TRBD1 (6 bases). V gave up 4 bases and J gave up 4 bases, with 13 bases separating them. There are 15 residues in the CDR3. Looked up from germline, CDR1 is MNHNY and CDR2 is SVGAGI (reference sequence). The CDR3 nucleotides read TGTGCCAGCAGTTGGGAGACAGGCATCACCGGGGAGCTGTTTTTT. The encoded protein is CASSWETGITGELFF.

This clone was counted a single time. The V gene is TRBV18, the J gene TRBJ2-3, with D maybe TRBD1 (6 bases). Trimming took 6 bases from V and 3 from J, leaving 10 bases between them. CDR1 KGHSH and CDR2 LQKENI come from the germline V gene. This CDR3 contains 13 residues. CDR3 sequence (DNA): TGTGCCAGCTCGCTTACAGGGACAGATACGCAGTATTTT. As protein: CASSLTGTDTQYF.

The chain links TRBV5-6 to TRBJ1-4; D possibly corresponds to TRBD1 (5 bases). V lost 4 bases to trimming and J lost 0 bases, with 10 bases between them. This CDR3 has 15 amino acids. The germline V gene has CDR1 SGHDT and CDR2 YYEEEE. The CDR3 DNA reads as TGTGCCAGCAGCCGCGGGGCGTCAACTAATGAAAAACTGTTTTTT. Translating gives CASSRGASTNEKLFF.

Here the CDR3 reads CASSQAGPNEQFF. CDR3 bases: TGTGCCAGCAGCCAAGCGGGACCTAATGAGCAGTTCTTC. The chain uses TRBV3-1 (or the pseudogene TRBV3-2) and TRBJ2-1, with D possibly called TRBD1 or TRBD2 (5 bases each). The CDR3 covers 13 residues. Germline V gives CDR1 LGHDT, CDR2 YNNKEL (reference sequence). The V and J ends lost 1 base and 7 bases respectively, with 8 bases between them.

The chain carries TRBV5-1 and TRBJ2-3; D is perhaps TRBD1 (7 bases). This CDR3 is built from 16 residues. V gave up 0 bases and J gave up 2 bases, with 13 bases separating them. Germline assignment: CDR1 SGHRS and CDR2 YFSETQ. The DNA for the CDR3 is TGCGCCAGCAGCTTGGGCGGGACAGACCTCACAGATACGCAGTATTTT. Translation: CASSLGGTDLTDTQYF.

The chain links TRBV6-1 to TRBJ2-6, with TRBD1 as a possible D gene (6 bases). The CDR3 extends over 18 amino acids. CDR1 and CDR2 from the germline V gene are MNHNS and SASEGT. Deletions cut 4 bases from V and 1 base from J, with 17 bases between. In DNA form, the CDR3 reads TGTGCCAGCAGTGCAGAAGGGACATGGGGTTCTGGGGCCAACGTCCTGACTTTC. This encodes CASSAEGTWGSGANVLTF.

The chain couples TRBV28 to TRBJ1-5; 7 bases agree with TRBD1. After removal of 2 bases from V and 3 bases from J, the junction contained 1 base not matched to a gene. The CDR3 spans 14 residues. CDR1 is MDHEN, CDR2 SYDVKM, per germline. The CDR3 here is CASSLDRDNQPQHF. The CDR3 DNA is TGTGCCAGCAGTTTAGACAGGGACAATCAGCCCCAGCATTTT.

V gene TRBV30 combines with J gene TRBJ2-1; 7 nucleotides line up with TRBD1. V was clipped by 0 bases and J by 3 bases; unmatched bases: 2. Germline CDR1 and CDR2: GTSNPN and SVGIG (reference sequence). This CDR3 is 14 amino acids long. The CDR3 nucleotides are TGTGCCTGGAGTGTGACAGGGTTCTACAATGAGCAGTTCTTC. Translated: CAWSVTGFYNEQFF.

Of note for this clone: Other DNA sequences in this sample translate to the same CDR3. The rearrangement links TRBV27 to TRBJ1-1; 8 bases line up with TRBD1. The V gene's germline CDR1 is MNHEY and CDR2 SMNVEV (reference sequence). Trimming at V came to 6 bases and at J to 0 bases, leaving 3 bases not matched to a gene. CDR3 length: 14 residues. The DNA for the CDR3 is TGTGCCAGCAGGGGACAGGTCATGAACACTGAAGCTTTCTTT. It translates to CASRGQVMNTEAFF.

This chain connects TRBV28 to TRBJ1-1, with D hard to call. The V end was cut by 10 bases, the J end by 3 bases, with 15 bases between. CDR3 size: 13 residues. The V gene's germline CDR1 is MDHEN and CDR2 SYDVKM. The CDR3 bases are TGTGCCATCTACTCCGGGGTGTACACTGAAGCTTTCTTT. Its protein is CAIYSGVYTEAFF.

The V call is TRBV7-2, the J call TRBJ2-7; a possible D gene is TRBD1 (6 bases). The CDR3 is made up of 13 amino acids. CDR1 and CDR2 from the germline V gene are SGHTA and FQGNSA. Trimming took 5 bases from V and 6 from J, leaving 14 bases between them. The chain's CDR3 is CASSPSQGSEQYF. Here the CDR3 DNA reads TGTGCCAGCAGCCCATCACAGGGATCCGAGCAGTACTTC.

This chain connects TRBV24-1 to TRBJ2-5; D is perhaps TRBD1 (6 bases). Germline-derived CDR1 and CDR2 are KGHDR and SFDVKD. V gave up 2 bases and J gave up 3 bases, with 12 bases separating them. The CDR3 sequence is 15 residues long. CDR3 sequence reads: CATSDSTGYEETQYF. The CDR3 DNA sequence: TGTGCCACCAGTGATTCTACAGGGTATGAAGAGACCCAGTACTTC.

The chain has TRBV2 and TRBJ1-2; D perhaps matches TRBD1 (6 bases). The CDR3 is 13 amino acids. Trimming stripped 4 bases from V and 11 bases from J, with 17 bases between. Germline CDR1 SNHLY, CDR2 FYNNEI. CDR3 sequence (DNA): TGTGCCAGCAGTGGGGAGACAGGTCCTTGGTACACCTTC. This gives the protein CASSGETGPWYTF.

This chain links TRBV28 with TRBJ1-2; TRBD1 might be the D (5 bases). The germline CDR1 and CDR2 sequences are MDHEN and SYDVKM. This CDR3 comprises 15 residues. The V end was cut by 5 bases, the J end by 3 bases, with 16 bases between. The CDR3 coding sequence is TGTGCCAGCAGTACCGGGACGGGAATTCACTATGGCTACACCTTC. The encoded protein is CASSTGTGIHYGYTF.

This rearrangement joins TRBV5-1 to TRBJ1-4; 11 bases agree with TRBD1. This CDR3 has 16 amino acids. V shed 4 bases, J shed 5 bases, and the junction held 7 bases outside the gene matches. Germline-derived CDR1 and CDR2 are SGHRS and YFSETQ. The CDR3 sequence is CASSQGQGVANEKLFF. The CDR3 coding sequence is TGCGCCAGCAGCCAGGGACAGGGGGTCGCAAATGAAAAACTGTTTTTT.

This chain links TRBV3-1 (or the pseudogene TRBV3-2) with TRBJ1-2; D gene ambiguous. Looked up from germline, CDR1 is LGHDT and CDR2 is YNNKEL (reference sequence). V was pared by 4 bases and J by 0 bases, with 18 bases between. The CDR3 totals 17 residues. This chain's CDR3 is CASSLKMTGSSNYGYTF. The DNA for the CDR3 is TGTGCCAGCAGCCTCAAGATGACCGGCAGCTCTAACTATGGCTACACCTTC.

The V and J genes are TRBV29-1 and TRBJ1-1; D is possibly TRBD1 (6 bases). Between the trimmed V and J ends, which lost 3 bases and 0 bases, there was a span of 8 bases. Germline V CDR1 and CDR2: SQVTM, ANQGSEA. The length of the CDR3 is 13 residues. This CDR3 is CSVDGQMNTEAFF. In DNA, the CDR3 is TGCAGCGTTGACGGACAGATGAACACTGAAGCTTTCTTT.

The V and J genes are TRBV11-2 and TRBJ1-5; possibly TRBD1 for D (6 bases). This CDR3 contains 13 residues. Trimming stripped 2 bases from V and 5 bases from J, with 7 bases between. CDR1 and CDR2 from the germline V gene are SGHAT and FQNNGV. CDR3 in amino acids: CASSLNRDQPQHF. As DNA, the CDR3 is TGTGCCAGCAGCTTAAACAGGGATCAGCCCCAGCATTTT.

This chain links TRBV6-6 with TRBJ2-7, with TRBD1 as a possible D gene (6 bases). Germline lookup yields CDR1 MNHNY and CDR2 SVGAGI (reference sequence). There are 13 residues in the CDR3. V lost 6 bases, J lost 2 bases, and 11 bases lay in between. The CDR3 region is CASRPTGTYEQYF. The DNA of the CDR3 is TGTGCCAGCAGACCGACAGGCACCTACGAGCAGTACTTC.

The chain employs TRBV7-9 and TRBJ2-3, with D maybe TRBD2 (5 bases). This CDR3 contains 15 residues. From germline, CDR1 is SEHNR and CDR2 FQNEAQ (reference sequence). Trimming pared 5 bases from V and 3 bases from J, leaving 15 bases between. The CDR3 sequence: CASSRPFGETDTQYF. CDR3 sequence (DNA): TGTGCCAGCAGCCGACCCTTTGGGGAGACAGATACGCAGTATTTT.

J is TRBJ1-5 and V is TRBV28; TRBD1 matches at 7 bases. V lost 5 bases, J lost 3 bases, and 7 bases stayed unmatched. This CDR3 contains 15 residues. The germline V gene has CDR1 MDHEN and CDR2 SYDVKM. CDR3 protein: CASSAPGQNNQPQHF. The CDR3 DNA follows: TGTGCCAGCAGTGCGCCGGGACAGAACAATCAGCCCCAGCATTTT.

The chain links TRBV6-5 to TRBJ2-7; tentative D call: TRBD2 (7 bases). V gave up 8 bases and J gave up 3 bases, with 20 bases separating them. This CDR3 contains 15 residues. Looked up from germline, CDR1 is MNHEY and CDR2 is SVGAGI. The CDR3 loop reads CASGQTGTTHYEQYF. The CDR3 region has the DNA TGTGCCAGCGGACAAACAGGGACTACACACTACGAGCAGTACTTC.

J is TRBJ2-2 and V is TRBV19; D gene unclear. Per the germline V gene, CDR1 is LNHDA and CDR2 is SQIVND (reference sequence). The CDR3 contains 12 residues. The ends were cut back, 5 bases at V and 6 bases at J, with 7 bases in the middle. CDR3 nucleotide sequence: TGTGCCAGTAGTTTCTTAGCCGGGGAGCTGTTTTTT. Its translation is CASSFLAGELFF.